Sequencing of this T cell receptor (beta chain) was carried out in a study of cytomegalovirus exposure and HLA in healthy donors. Study-level information: Out of approximately 400 genotyped donors, about 81% belonged to the Caucasian-associated ancestry cluster.

Primers: 60 Vbeta forward and 13 Jbeta reverse. Clones were read by immunoSEQ multiplex PCR, and TCRdb kept only the in-frame ones, dropping some. Of some 100,000 clones in the sample, roughly 79% were seen once. The trim removed 8 bases at V and 4 bases at J, leaving 19 bases unmatched. Germline-derived CDR1 and CDR2 are SNHLY and FYNNEI. The CDR3 contains 18 residues. Details on this clone: Antigen unknown.

Points from the study as a whole: Within an earlier analysis, most TCR beta V segments proved productive either about 90% or about 30% of the time. When presence/absence was analysed, sequencing depth was taken to be roughly uniform across donors.

This clonotype originated in a woman aged 45-65 years in good health and CMV-seropositive. Sequencing input: PBMCs. This chain connects TRBV2 to TRBJ2-3, with TRBD2 matching over 9 bases. CDR3 DNA sequence: TGTGCCAGCCGGGGTCGAGTAGCGGGGGCTCGTAGGGCAGATACGCAGTATTTT. Its protein is CASRGRVAGARRADTQYF.